This entry is about one T cell receptor beta chain. How the authors handled the data: Scientists estimated how many nucleated cells there were by amplifying reference gene primers. Libraries were prepared by immunoSEQ multiplex PCR; TCRdb keeps only in-frame clonotypes and omits some of them. V and J calls and clone size are copied from that table; D and trimming were computed from the DNA. The sample has 150,000 to 200,000 clones; about 88% are singletons. Germline V CDR1 and CDR2: KGHSH, LQKENI. The CDR3 consists of 15 residues. The V and J ends lost 4 bases and 1 base, in that order; junction bases with no gene match: 7. The data were obtained in a study of blood T cell repertoires in COVID-19. As for the study in general: The United States, Italy and Spain provided the acute and convalescent COVID-19 samples.

The origin of this receptor is a woman aged 25 to 39 with active or convalescent COVID-19. Sequencing was done on a sample of peripheral blood. The V call is TRBV18, the J call TRBJ2-7; 7 bases are shared with TRBD1. CDR3 in amino acids: CASSLETGSSYEQYF. CDR3 DNA sequence: TGTGCCAGCTCACTTGAGACAGGGTCGTCCTACGAGCAGTACTTC.